This record looks at one T cell receptor (beta chain) sequence and its context. Sequencing was performed with immunoSEQ multiplex PCR; in TCRdb, only in-frame clones are kept and a portion is missing. The table lists more than 200,000 clones, about 89% of them singletons. The sample originates from a study of blood T cell repertoires in COVID-19. This CDR3 has 15 residues. J gave up 7 bases and V 3 bases, and 9 bases lay outside the gene matches. CDR1 PRHDT and CDR2 FYEKMQ come from the germline V gene (reference sequence). Donors of Cohort 3 who recovered were those that had two negative PCRs, clearance, or symptom resolution.

The chain has TRBV13 and TRBJ1-2; 9 bases agree with TRBD1. Source material: PBMCs or T cells enriched from blood (not recorded which). This clonotype was obtained from a woman aged 25 to 39 who had recovered from COVID-19. The CDR3: CASSFLQGAGAGYTF. In DNA form, the CDR3 reads TGTGCCAGCAGCTTCTTACAGGGGGCGGGAGCTGGCTACACCTTC. The full variable domain, rest sourced from reference TRBV13 and TRBJ1-2, is AAGVIQSPRHLIKEKRETATLKCYPIPRHDTVYWYQQGPGQDPQFLISFYEKMQSDKGSIPDRFSAQQFSDYHSELNMSSLELGDSALYFCASSFLQGAGAGYTFGSGTRLTVV.